This T cell receptor beta chain was profiled in a study of T-cell reconstitution after alpha-beta-depleted transplantation in children (dated by TCRdb to the mid-2010s). For context, the study as a whole: The study quantitatively tracked T-cell immune reconstitution after TCRalphabeta/CD19-depleted allogeneic hematopoietic cell transplantation in children using TCR repertoire profiling.

The method was PCR. Sequencing took place on an Illumina HiSeq 2500. TCR library preparation used molecular barcoding, with unique molecular identifiers applied to normalize quantification of the TCRbeta repertoire. The public reads were reanalyzed by TCRdb: fastp trimming at Q25, MiXCR alignment, in-frame beta chains only. Each record represents a unique CDR3 protein, reported with the most common genes and DNA among its rows. This sample lists approximately 300,000 distinct CDR3 sequences; 6% to 10% were detected once. Jointly, the top ten make up around 10% of the sample. Compared with germline, V lacks 0 bases and J lacks 8 bases; bases without a gene match: 8. As encoded in the germline V gene, CDR1 is MGHRA while CDR2 is YSYEKL. The cysteine opens and the phenylalanine closes a CDR3 of 16 amino acids. The retained sequence is limited to the CDR3, 48 bases, with the frame set at the first base.

What the study reported, not specific to this receptor: About two months after transplant, the apparently early recovery of alphabetaT-cell counts reportedly depended on just several hundred clones that had expanded rapidly and came from non-depleted graft cells. In some patients, the high TCRbeta diversity seen at day 60 was put down to recipient T cells and intrathymic progenitors that had survived conditioning. The frequencies of hyperexpanded clones fell over the following months, and after one year, T-cell counts and TCRbeta diversity were mostly attributed to newly produced T cells.

With regard to this clonotype: Its cognate antigen has yet to be identified. It has no much larger one-base neighbor in the sample; base qualities were not kept.

The intended sense of this specimen's treatment or condition label: allogeneic hematopoietic cell transplantation with graft depleted of TCRalphabeta T cells and CD19 B cells. TCRalphabeta/CD19-depleted allogeneic hematopoietic cell grafts were given to the transplant recipients, all of whom were children. The chain is encoded by TRBV4-1 joined to TRBJ2-1; the junction holds 9 bases that match TRBD1. The sample here was peripheral blood, taken 360 days after TCRalphabeta/CD19-depleted stem cell transplant. The receptor comes from a female patient between 2 and 15 years old who had a stem cell transplant for Fanconi anemia, so the T cells may come from the graft donor. The CDR3 loop reads CASSQEQQGASDEQFF. The DNA sequence reads TGCGCCAGCAGCCAAGAACAACAGGGGGCCTCAGATGAGCAGTTCTTC.